This TCR beta chain was profiled in a study of cytotoxic CD8 clonotypes in ibrutinib-treated CLL (dated by TCRdb to about 2021). Describing the broader study: The cohort had around twelve relapsed/refractory and around 16 treatment-naive patients; 17 were IGHV unmutated. Samples averaged around 280,000 productive templates and more than 85,000 productive rearrangements. Cryopreserved peripheral blood mononuclear cells were collected before treatment, at response, and at either disease progression or sustained remission. Response samples were obtained after a median of approximately twelve months of treatment, with a range of roughly 6 to 40 months. Longitudinal samples were available for about 30% of the roughly 86 trial participants. Partial responses were observed in roughly 24 patients and complete responses in 2; after a median follow-up of around 68 months, remission was maintained in around 14 patients and progression was observed in around twelve. Every sample from remission and from progressive disease was obtained while the patients were still on ibrutinib. The paper as a whole reports these results and caveats: An increase in clonality was observed at ibrutinib response, with clonality remaining stable during sustained remission and falling back toward baseline at progression. At baseline, clonality was higher than in age-matched healthy donors and showed a strong correlation with circulating CD8+ T-cell counts. Lymph node repertoires were not examined, and the timing of sampling was not matched between patients in sustained remission and those whose disease progressed. Public clonotypes were found to be uncommon and were observed to contract or remain stable during treatment; the increase in clonality was shown to reflect expansion of private clonotypes at ibrutinib response.

V is reduced by 6 bases and J by 8 bases, leaving a spacing of 17 bases between them. The cysteine opens and the phenylalanine closes a CDR3 of 14 amino acids. Only CDR3 DNA remains: 42 bases, in frame from the first base. Via the germline V gene, CDR1 is MDHEN and CDR2 SYDVKM. A MiSeq instrument was used for deep resolution sequencing, which targeted depths ranging from 1 in 1 million up to 1 in 200,000 T cells, with coverage averaging 10x for each clonotype. The immunoSEQ hsTCRB Kit was used to generate the TCR beta libraries. The authors' analysis ran thus. The data were analyzed with ImmunoSEQ Analyzer and ImmunoSEQ Data Assistant, and V, D and J gene assignments followed IMGT definitions. Clonality, which ranges from 0 to 1, was calculated as one minus the normalized Shannon entropy of productive rearrangement frequencies. Public clonotype analysis was restricted to overrepresented clonotypes comprising at least 0.05% of each patient's repertoire. About twelve repertoires from age-matched healthy donors, obtained from immuneACCESS, served as clonality controls. Not all clones reach the TCRdb copy of this immuneACCESS table, which keeps in-frame sequences only. Checked studies attribute under half of the gap to unresolved V genes and leave the rest unexplained. V, J and clone size were drawn from that table, and D and trimming were deduced from the DNA. The sample table lists 20,000 to 30,000 clones, approximately 71% of them with a count of one. The ten largest clones take up over 35% of the sample.

The sample's time point label, decoded: roughly 12 months on ibrutinib. For TCR beta library preparation, roughly 2.2 micrograms of genomic DNA were isolated from cryopreserved PBMCs. High-throughput TCR beta sequencing was performed on longitudinal blood samples from CLL patients receiving ibrutinib monotherapy. The patients took part in an open-label, single-center phase 2 trial of ibrutinib monotherapy. Turning to this clone: Its antigen remains undetermined. The sample holds no much larger clone one base away, and base qualities are not on file.

The chain is made from TRBV28 and TRBJ2-1; TRBD1 might be the D gene, on 6 matching bases. The clonotype was recovered from a human donor with chronic lymphocytic leukemia. The starting material was PBMCs, obtained after 12 months of ibrutinib treatment. The CDR3 in this case is CASRLQGRVHEQFF. The nucleotide sequence is given as TGTGCCAGCAGGTTACAGGGAAGGGTGCATGAGCAGTTCTTC.